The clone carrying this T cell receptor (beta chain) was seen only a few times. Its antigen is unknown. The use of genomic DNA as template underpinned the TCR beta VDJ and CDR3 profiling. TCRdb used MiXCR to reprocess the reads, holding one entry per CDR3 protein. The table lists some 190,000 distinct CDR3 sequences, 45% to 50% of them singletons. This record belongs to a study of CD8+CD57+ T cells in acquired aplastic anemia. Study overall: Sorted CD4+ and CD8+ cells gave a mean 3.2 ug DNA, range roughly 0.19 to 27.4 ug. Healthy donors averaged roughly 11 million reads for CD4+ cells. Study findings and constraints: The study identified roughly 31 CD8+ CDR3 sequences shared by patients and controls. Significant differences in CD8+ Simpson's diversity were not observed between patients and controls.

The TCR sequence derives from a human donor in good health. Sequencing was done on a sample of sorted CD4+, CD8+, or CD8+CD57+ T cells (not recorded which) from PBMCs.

For the CDR3, the DNA is TGTGCCAGCAGTGCCGGTCGGGGGCGGTCCCACACCATATATTTT. The encoded protein is CASSAGRGRSHTIYF. The J gene is TRBJ1-3, the V gene TRBV3-1; D may be TRBD1 (6 bases). V was cut by 6 bases and J by 8 bases, with 20 bases left in between. CDR3 size: 15 residues. The germline gives CDR1 LGHDT, CDR2 YNNKEL (reference sequence).